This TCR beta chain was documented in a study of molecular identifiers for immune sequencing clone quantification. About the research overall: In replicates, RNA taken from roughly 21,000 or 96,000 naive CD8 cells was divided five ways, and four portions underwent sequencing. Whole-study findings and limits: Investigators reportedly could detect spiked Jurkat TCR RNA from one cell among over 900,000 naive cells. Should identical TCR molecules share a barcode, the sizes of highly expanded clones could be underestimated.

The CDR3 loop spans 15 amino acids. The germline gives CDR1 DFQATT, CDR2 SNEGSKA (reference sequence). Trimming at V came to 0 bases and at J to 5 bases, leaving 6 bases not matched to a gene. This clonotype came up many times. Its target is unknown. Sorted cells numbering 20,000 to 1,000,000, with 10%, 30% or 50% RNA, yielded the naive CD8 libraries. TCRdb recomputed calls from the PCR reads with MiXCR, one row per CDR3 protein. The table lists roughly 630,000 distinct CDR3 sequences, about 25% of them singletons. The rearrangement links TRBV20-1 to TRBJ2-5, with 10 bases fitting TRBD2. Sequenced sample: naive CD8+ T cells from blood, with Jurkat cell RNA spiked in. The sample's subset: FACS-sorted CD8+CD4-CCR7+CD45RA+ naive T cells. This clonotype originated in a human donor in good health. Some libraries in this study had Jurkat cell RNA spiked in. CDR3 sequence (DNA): TGCAGTGCTAGAGAAAGCGGGGGGGTGATTGAGACCCAGTACTTC. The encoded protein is CSARESGGVIETQYF.